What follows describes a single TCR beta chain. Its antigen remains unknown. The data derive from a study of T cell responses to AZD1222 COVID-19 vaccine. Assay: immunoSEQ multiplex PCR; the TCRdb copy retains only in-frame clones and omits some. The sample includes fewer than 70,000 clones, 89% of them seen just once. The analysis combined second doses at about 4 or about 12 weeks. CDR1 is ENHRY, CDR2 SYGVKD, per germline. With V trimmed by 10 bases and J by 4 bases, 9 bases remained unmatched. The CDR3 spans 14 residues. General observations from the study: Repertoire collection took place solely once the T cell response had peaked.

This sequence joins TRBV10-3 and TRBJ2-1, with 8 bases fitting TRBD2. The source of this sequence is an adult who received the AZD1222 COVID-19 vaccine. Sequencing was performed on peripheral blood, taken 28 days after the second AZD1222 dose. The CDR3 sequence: CATLAGIGYNEQFF. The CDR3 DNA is TGTGCCACCTTAGCGGGGATAGGGTACAATGAGCAGTTCTTC.